This TCR beta chain originates from a study of vaccination and CD4 T cells after COVID-19. The wider study: A median of 101 days (range 35 to 161) separated diagnosis from post-COVID sampling. Overlapping peptides covering the spike proteins of SARS-CoV-2, HCoV-NL63, HCoV-OC43 and HCoV-229E were added to stimulate cells.

Germline-derived CDR1 and CDR2 are MGHRA and YSYEKL. This CDR3 spans 15 amino acids. V was trimmed by 5 bases and J by 4 bases, leaving 17 bases between them. The treatment was: approximately 9-day PBMC culture with coronavirus spike peptide pools or control peptides (ViraFEST assay). To note about this clonotype: As yet, its antigen is unknown.

Sequenced with the Oncomine TCR Beta short-read assay was DNA taken from cultured CD4+ T cells. Once CD4+ T cells had been cultured, genomic DNA was extracted from them. MiXCR, applied by TCRdb to the PCR reads, yields one record per CDR3 protein. The table has around 10,000 distinct CDR3 sequences, around 42% seen once. Study results and limitations: Convalescent patients showed a median around 88% of reactive clones that were seen only post-vaccination.

This TCR derives from a human donor who had recovered from COVID-19. The J gene is TRBJ1-1, the V gene TRBV4-1; D might be TRBD1 (6 bases). The sequenced sample was CD4+ T cells from blood, cultured in vitro. This chain's CDR3 is CASSSTTGGSTEAFF. In DNA form, the CDR3 reads TGCGCCAGCAGCTCGACGACAGGAGGGAGCACTGAAGCTTTCTTT.